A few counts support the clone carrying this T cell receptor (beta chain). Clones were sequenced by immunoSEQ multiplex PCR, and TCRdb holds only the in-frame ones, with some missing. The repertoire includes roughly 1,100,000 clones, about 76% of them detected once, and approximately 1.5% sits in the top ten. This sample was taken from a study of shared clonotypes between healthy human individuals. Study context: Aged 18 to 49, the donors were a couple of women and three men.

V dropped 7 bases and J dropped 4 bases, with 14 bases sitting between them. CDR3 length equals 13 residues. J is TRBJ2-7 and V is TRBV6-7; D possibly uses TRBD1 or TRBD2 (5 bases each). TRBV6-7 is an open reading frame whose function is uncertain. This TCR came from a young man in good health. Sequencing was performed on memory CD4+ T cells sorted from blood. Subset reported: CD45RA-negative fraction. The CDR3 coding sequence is TGTGCCAGCATCCCAGGTGGGGGATACGAGCAGTACTTC. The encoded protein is CASIPGGGYEQYF.